This TCR beta chain was recorded in a study of blood T cells in healthy people across ages. This clonotype came up once. Its antigen remains unidentified. Trimming shortened V by 7 bases and J by 1 base, and 14 bases separated the two germline ends. The V gene's germline CDR1 is MNHNY and CDR2 SVGAGI (reference sequence). The CDR3 length is 14 residues. Peripheral blood samples of around 9.8 milliliters were drawn from each donor. A sample-barcoded 5' primer and a J-beta primer mix were used in a second PCR of about 6 to 12 cycles. Each cDNA molecule carried a tag from a template-switch adaptor that contained 12 random nucleotides. CDR3-containing paired-end reads numbered at least 2.5 million in each sample. TCRdb itself ran the 5' RACE reads through MiXCR, one entry per CDR3 protein. The table has roughly 1,800,000 distinct CDR3 sequences, roughly 52% seen once. Study findings and constraints: Long-lived and aged donors differed, with more naive CD4+ cells and higher diversity in the long-lived.

J is TRBJ2-7 and V is TRBV6-6; a possible D gene is TRBD1 (6 bases). Sequenced material: blood. The receptor was derived from a woman aged 40 to 50 in good health. CDR3 amino acids: CASTDRDTSYEQYF. Here the CDR3 DNA reads TGTGCCAGCACCGACCGGGACACTTCCTACGAGCAGTACTTC.